This T cell receptor (beta chain) is drawn from a study of beta chain features in type 1 diabetes. Study-level findings and limits: Within the patient group, naive, central memory and Treg TCRB repertoires appeared more similar to each other than within healthy donors. Over-representation of high TCR-expressing cells was a possible consequence of cDNA sequencing. Moderate but significant shortening of TCRB CDR3s was recorded in all four CD4+ subsets from Type 1 diabetes patients. PCR might pick shorter templates more often, in the same way for patients and controls.

The authors reverse transcribed all of the isolated RNA, so sequencing captured expressed TCRB transcripts. Profiling relied on immunoSEQ multiplex PCR, and the TCRdb table lists in-frame clones only, not all of them. The sample includes 95,000 to 150,000 clones, 15% to 20% of them seen just once. Regarding this clone: Its antigen is unidentified.

Unmatched junction bases numbered 15, after V lost 2 bases and J lost 6 bases. The germline gives CDR1 LGHNA, CDR2 YSLEER. The CDR3 loop spans 18 amino acids. The genes are TRBV4-3 and TRBJ2-1, with 8 bases fitting TRBD2. The receptor was derived from a man younger than 35 with type 1 diabetes. Sequencing input: central memory CD4+ T cells from blood. The CDR3 region is CASSQIDMGLAGLNEQFF. CDR3 coding DNA: TGCGCCAGCAGCCAAATCGACATGGGTTTAGCGGGACTCAATGAGCAGTTCTTC.